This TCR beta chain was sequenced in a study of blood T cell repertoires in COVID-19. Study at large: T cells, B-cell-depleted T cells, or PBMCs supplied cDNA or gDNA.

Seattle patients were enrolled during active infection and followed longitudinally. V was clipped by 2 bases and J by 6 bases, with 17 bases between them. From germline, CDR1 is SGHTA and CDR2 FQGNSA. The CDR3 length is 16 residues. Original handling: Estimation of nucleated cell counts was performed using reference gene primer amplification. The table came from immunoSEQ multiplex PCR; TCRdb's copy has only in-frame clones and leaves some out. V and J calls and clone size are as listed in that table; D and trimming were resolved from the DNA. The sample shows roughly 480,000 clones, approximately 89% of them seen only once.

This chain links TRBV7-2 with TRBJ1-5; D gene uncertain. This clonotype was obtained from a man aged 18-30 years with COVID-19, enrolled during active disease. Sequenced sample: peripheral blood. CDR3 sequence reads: CASSLSFAGLAQPQHF. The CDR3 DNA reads TGTGCCAGCAGCTTAAGTTTTGCGGGGTTAGCTCAGCCCCAGCATTTT.